These 19 T cell receptor beta chains share one sample of origin, sequenced in a study of T cell responses to AZD1222 COVID-19 vaccine. Sequenced by immunoSEQ multiplex PCR; TCRdb stores in-frame clones only, minus some. The data contain around 140,000 clones, 70% to 90% of them singletons. The input for sequencing was peripheral blood, taken on day 0 of AZD1222 vaccination. The receptors stem from an adult in good health.

V is TRBV7-9 and J is TRBJ2-7; D uncertain. The CDR3 extends over 13 amino acids. Germline CDR1 reads SEHNR; CDR2 reads FQNEAQ (reference sequence). Trimming took 0 bases from V and 0 from J, leaving 3 bases between them. CDR3 sequence reads: CASSLATSYEQYF. As DNA, the CDR3 is TGTGCCAGCAGCTTAGCCACCTCCTACGAGCAGTACTTC. The whole variable domain, filled in from reference TRBV7-9 and TRBJ2-7, reads DTGVSQNPRHKITKRGQNVTFRCDPISEHNRLYWYRQTLGQGPEFLTYFQNEAQLEKSRLLSDRFSAERPKGSFSTLEIQRTEQGDSAMYLCASSLATSYEQYFGPGTRLTVT.

In the case of this clone: The junction shows a germline mismatch at one end, possibly a read error. V and J are TRBV7-7 and TRBJ2-1, with 13 bases matching TRBD2. The CDR3 totals 15 residues. CDR1 and CDR2 from the germline V gene are SSHAT and FNYEAQ (reference sequence). The CDR3 DNA follows: TGTGCTAGCAACCGACTAGCGGGGGGTCTGGATGAGCAGTTCTTC. This gives the protein CASNRLAGGLDEQFF.

V and J are TRBV3-1 (or the pseudogene TRBV3-2) and TRBJ1-2; TRBD1 is a possible D gene (5 bases). Trimming removed 3 bases at V and 5 bases at J, with 10 bases between. The V gene's germline CDR1 is LGHDT and CDR2 YNNKEL (reference sequence). The CDR3 covers 13 residues. The CDR3 is CASSHLTDYGYTF. The CDR3 nucleotides read TGTGCCAGCAGCCACCTGACAGATTATGGCTACACCTTC.

The DNA of the CDR3 is TGTGCCTGGAGTGACACAACGGGACGGAGATATGGCTACACCTTC. Amino acid sequence: CAWSDTTGRRYGYTF. The chain has TRBV30 and TRBJ1-2; TRBD1 is a possible D gene (5 bases). The germline V and J ends were trimmed by 1 base and 5 bases, with 17 bases remaining between them. The CDR3 covers 15 residues. The germline V gene encodes CDR1 GTSNPN and CDR2 SVGIG (reference sequence).

This sequence joins TRBV7-9 and TRBJ1-2; TRBD1 agrees at 10 bases. The CDR3 covers 15 residues. Per germline, CDR1 SEHNR and CDR2 FQNEAQ (reference sequence). V shed 5 bases, J shed 6 bases, and the junction held 9 bases outside the gene matches. In DNA form, the CDR3 reads TGTGCCAGCAGCCCTAAGGGGGGACAGGGGAATGGCTACACCTTC. It is translated as CASSPKGGQGNGYTF.

The genes are TRBV11-3 and TRBJ2-2; 11 nucleotides align to TRBD1. CDR3 length: 17 amino acids. The germline gives CDR1 SGHNT, CDR2 YENEEA. J lost 5 bases, V lost 4 bases, and 9 bases had no gene match. In DNA form, the CDR3 reads TGTGCCAGCAGCTCCCGAGGCGGGACAGGGGGTACCGGGGAGCTGTTTTTT. As protein: CASSSRGGTGGTGELFF.

The chain carries TRBV11-2 and TRBJ1-6, with D maybe TRBD1 (6 bases). The germline CDR1 and CDR2 sequences are SGHAT and FQNNGV. The CDR3 consists of 13 residues. V was trimmed by 10 bases and J by 7 bases, leaving 14 bases between them. For the CDR3, the DNA is TGTGCCACTAGGACAGTCTACAATTCACCCCTCCACTTT. This sequence encodes CATRTVYNSPLHF.

The chain carries TRBV18 and TRBJ1-5, with D possibly TRBD1 on 6 matching bases. The CDR3 totals 16 residues. Trimming removed 2 bases from V and 1 base from J, with 12 bases in between. In germline, CDR1 is KGHSH, CDR2 LQKENI. The CDR3 reads CASSPTRGVSNQPQHF. The CDR3 DNA is TGTGCCAGCTCACCAACGAGGGGGGTAAGCAATCAGCCCCAGCATTTT.

The chain has TRBV12-3 or TRBV12-4 and TRBJ1-4, with D perhaps TRBD1 (5 bases). The CDR3 consists of 13 residues. With 5 bases removed from V and 7 bases from J, the gap between germline ends came to 11 bases. In DNA form, the CDR3 reads TGTGCCAGCAGTCCCCTTCAGGGTGAAAAACTGTTTTTT. This codes for CASSPLQGEKLFF.

The chain uses TRBV18 and TRBJ1-1, with TRBD1 matching over 9 bases. Germline V lookup: CDR1 KGHSH, CDR2 LQKENI. The junction had 5 bases not matched to a gene; V was cut back by 2 bases and J by 4 bases. This CDR3 has 15 residues. CDR3 in DNA: TGTGCCAGCTCACCAGAGAGGACAGGGGTCACTGAAGCTTTCTTT. Translating it yields CASSPERTGVTEAFF.

The chain uses TRBV11-2 and TRBJ2-6; D remains unclear. V lost 5 bases, J lost 13 bases, and 15 bases lay in between. Germline lookup yields CDR1 SGHAT and CDR2 FQNNGV. This CDR3 contains 13 residues. The CDR3: CASSTLTLGVLTF. CDR3 nucleotide sequence: TGTGCCAGCAGCACACTAACGTTGGGGGTCCTGACTTTC. The variable domain in full, with the rest retrieved from reference TRBV11-2 and TRBJ2-6, is EAGVAQSPRYKIIEKRQSVAFWCNPISGHATLYWYQQILGQGPKLLIQFQNNGVVDDSQLPKDRFSAERLKGVDSTLKIQPAKLEDSAVYLCASSTLTLGVLTFGAGSRLTVL.

This clone was picked up a small number of times. CDR3 sequence: CASSLPVTSGPSTDTQYF. The CDR3 DNA reads as TGTGCCAGCAGCTTACCCGTTACTAGCGGACCCAGCACAGATACGCAGTATTTT. This chain joins TRBV7-9 and TRBJ2-3; 8 bases agree with TRBD2. V was clipped by 2 bases and J by 0 bases; unmatched bases: 10. The germline V gene has CDR1 SEHNR and CDR2 FQNEAQ (reference sequence). This CDR3 contains 18 residues.

This clone was picked up one time. The gene calls are TRBV7-2 and TRBJ2-7; the D gene is possibly TRBD2 (7 bases). V was trimmed by 3 bases and J by 0 bases, leaving 12 bases between them. Germline V CDR1 and CDR2: SGHTA, FQGNSA. The CDR3 covers 15 residues. The CDR3 sequence is CASSLGGALSYEQYF. DNA of the CDR3: TGTGCCAGCAGCTTGGGGGGGGCACTCTCCTACGAGCAGTACTTC.

As DNA, the CDR3 is TGTGCTAGTGGTTCCTCCGGGCGGGGGGGAACCTACAATGAGCAGTTCTTC. Translating it yields CASGSSGRGGTYNEQFF. This chain links TRBV12-5 with TRBJ2-1, with 9 bases matching TRBD2. J lost 2 bases, V lost 4 bases, and 9 bases had no gene match. The CDR3 covers 17 residues. Per the germline V gene, CDR1 is LGHNT and CDR2 is FRNRAP.

The V and J genes are TRBV6-5 and TRBJ1-2, with D maybe TRBD1 (6 bases). The CDR3 extends over 14 amino acids. Germline V CDR1 and CDR2: MNHEY, SVGAGI. Deletions cut 2 bases from V and 4 bases from J, with 11 bases between. DNA of the CDR3: TGTGCCAGCAGTTACGGGTGGGGGGCCTATGGCTACACCTTC. It yields the protein CASSYGWGAYGYTF.

There are a few counts of this clone. The chain carries TRBV12-3 or TRBV12-4 and TRBJ1-1; D not certain. The CDR3 length is 13 residues. V shed 2 bases and J shed 3 bases, with 7 bases lying between them. The CDR3 DNA follows: TGTGCCAGCAGTTTATTAAGGGACACTGAAGCTTTCTTT. It is translated as CASSLLRDTEAFF.

The chain recombines TRBV7-9 with TRBJ1-4; weak D call: TRBD1 (5 bases). The CDR3 has 15 residues. Trimming pared 3 bases from V and 0 bases from J, leaving 8 bases between. Germline CDR1 SEHNR, CDR2 FQNEAQ (reference sequence). The CDR3 sequence: CASSLGGSTNEKLFF. CDR3 nucleotides: TGTGCCAGCAGCTTGGGGGGATCAACTAATGAAAAACTGTTTTTT.

The chain carries TRBV5-8 and TRBJ1-5; no firm D call. The CDR3 is 13 residues long. Trimming took 4 bases from V and 0 from J, leaving 5 bases between them. The germline V gene encodes CDR1 SGHTS and CDR2 YDEGEE. The CDR3 loop is CASSPDSNQPQHF. The DNA of the CDR3 is TGTGCCAGCAGCCCGGATAGCAATCAGCCCCAGCATTTT.

The table lists this clone with many counts. The chain employs TRBV28 and TRBJ2-3, with D perhaps assigned TRBD1 or TRBD2 (5 bases each). V lost 7 bases to trimming and J lost 2 bases, with 19 bases between them. The CDR3 sequence is 16 residues long. CDR1 is MDHEN, CDR2 SYDVKM, per germline. The CDR3 region is CASKGARGSYTDTQYF. As DNA, the CDR3 is TGTGCCAGCAAGGGTGCCCGGGGCTCATACACAGATACGCAGTATTTT. Full variable domain (rest looked up from reference TRBV28 and TRBJ2-3): DVKVTQSSRYLVKRTGEKVFLECVQDMDHENMFWYRQDPGLGLRLIYFSYDVKMKEKGDIPEGYSVSREKKERFSLILESASTNQTSMYLCASKGARGSYTDTQYFGPGTRLTVL.